The T cell receptor beta chain under discussion was sequenced for a study of shared clonotypes between healthy human individuals (dated by TCRdb to the early 2020s). With respect to the entire study: The cohort comprised a couple of women and a few men aged 18 to 49 years. For each donor, CD4 naive and CD4 memory were each given three plates, CD8 naive was given two plates, and CD8 memory was given one plate. Leukapheresis yielded between about 0.9 and 10 billion PBMCs per donor. To increase sequencing depth and limit assay-specific biases, TCR repertoire library preparation and sequencing were carried out by different laboratories using diverse techniques. Blood TCR repertoires of a handful of healthy adults were deeply sequenced to estimate repertoire size and the extent of clonotype sharing between individuals.

Regarding this clone: The antigen it binds to is not known. No base quality information exists; no much larger clone differs at one position.

V lost 8 bases and J lost 5 bases, and the count of bases not matched to a germline gene is 17. In the germline V gene, CDR1 corresponds to MGHRA and CDR2 to YSYEKL. From the cysteine up to the phenylalanine, the CDR3 has a length of 17 residues. Here the CDR3 DNA is all that survives: 51 bases in frame from base 1. Broad study findings and their caveats: Only blood was sampled, and tissue TCR repertoires likely differ from those in blood. Pairwise subsampling indicated that sequencing depth was expected to affect the degree of clonotype sharing among donors. Because the study included a small number of donors, the genetic and exposure-history diversity represented was limited. Higher generation probabilities were observed for clonotypes shared by all four sorted-subset donors than for non-shared clonotypes. Naive subsets generally had larger estimated clonotype richness than memory subsets. Even with the large sequencing depth, rarefaction of the sorted-subset datasets indicated that sequencing was incomplete. Sharing across four donors was observed for about 5% of naive CD4, 3.5% of naive CD8, around 2.5% of memory CD4, and about 0.39% of memory CD8 clonotypes.

Using the deep immunoSEQ assay, TCR CDR3 regions were amplified from genomic DNA by multiplex PCR. Extracted genomic DNA from each cell subset was spread evenly across all wells of several immunoSEQ 96-well plates, with each plate serving as a replicate. Each replicate PCR for sorted subsets received 150 to 250 ng genomic DNA, equal to roughly 30,000 T cell genomes. The purified libraries were quantified using a Qubit 3.0 fluorometer, sized with a Bioanalyzer 2100, and then quantified again using the KAPA Library Quantification kit. Every immunoSEQ 96-well plate was sequenced on a dedicated single-read 150-cycle Illumina NextSeq 550 flow cell. In the original analysis: The immunoSEQ output contained only junctional sequences without quality scores, so filtering could not match that applied to full-length reads. To assign V/J genes and CDR3, sequences were annotated using PyIR, a Python wrapper for IgBLAST v1.9, with IMGT germline references. Reads were filtered out if the reads had weak V/J assignments (E-value above 1e-6), no CDR3, stop codons, out-of-frame junctions, or ambiguous translated residues. V3J clonotypes were defined as sequences sharing the same inferred V gene, J gene, and CDR3 amino acid sequence. The percentage overlap between two repertoires was calculated by dividing the number of shared unique clonotypes by the size of the smaller repertoire. RTK rarefaction, the Chao1 estimator, and Recon v2.1 estimates of unobserved clonotypes were used to assess repertoire richness. OLGA was used to compute generation probabilities for all TCRbeta clonotypes that the gDNA method yielded from several donors. Imported from immuneACCESS, the table was reduced by TCRdb to in-frame sequences with V and J called. These copies leave out some clones; in studies compared against another copy, an unresolved V gene accounts for under half, and the cause of the remainder is not known. For V, J and clone size, that table is used; D and trimming come from the DNA. Counted in this sample were approximately 2.5 million clones; 80% to 95% of them appeared once. 0.36% of the sample belongs to the ten largest clones.

The donors were healthy, HIV-negative adults with no recently reported acute infections or vaccinations. Every donor was a Caucasian adult living in Nashville, Tennessee, USA. CD4+ T cells were enriched by magnetic negative selection, after which naive cells were positively selected on CD45RA and the negative fraction was taken as the memory subset. Blood was obtained by leukapheresis, after which PBMCs were separated by Ficoll-Histopaque density gradient centrifugation and cryopreserved in liquid nitrogen vapor phase. Purity and quantity of every magnetically sorted T cell population were checked by analytical flow cytometry. From each sorted fraction, genomic DNA was isolated and quantified by UV absorbance on a Nanodrop 2000c.

This chain is built from TRBV4-1 and TRBJ2-3; TRBD2 fits 9 bases in the junction. This receptor was taken from a man younger than 35 in good health. Some clones in this sample may be carry-over from other donors' samples. The material sequenced was naive CD4+ T cells from PBMCs. The cell subset or site label, read with the paper, signifies: CD45RA+ positively selected. The CDR3 protein sequence reads: CASCSVVAGGPRDTQYF. The DNA sequence follows: TGCGCCAGCTGCTCGGTCGTGGCGGGAGGGCCCCGAGATACGCAGTATTTT.